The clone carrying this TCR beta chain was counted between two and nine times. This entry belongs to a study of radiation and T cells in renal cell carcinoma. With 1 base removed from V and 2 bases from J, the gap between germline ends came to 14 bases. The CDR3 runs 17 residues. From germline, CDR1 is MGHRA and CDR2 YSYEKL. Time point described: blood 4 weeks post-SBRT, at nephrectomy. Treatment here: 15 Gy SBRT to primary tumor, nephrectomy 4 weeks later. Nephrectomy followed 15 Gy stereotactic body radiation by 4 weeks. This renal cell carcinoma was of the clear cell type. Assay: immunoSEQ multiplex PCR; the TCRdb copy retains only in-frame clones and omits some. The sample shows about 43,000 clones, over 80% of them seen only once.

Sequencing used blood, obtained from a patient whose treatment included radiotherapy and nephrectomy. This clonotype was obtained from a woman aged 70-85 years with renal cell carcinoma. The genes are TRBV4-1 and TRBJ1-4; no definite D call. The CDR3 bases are TGCGCCAGCAGCCAAGGGGCGGGAGCAGTTACTAATGAAAAACTGTTTTTT. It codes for CASSQGAGAVTNEKLFF.